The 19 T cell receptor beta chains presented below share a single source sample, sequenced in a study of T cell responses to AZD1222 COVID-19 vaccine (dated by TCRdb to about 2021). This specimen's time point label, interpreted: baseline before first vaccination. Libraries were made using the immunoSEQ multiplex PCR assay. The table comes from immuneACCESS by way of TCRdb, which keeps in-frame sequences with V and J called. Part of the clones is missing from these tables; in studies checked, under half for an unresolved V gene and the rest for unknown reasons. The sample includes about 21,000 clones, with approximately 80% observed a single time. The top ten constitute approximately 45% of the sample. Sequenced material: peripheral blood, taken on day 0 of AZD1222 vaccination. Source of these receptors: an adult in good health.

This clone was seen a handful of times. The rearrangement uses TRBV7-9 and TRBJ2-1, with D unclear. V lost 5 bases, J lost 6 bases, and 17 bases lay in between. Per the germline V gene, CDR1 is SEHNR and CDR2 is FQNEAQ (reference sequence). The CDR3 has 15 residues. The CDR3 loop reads CASSRMDRFGNEQFF. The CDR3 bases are TGTGCCAGCAGCAGAATGGACCGTTTTGGCAATGAGCAGTTCTTC.

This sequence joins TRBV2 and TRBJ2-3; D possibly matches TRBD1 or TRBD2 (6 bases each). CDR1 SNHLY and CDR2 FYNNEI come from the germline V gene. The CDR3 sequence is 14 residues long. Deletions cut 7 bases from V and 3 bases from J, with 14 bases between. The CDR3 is CASKSRGATDTQYF. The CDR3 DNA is TGTGCCAGCAAGTCTAGGGGGGCGACAGATACGCAGTATTTT. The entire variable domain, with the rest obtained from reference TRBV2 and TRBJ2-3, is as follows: EPEVTQTPSHQVTQMGQEVILRCVPISNHLYFYWYRQILGQKVEFLVSFYNNEISEKSEIFDDQFSVERPDGSNFTLKIRSTKLEDSAMYFCASKSRGATDTQYFGPGTRLTVL.

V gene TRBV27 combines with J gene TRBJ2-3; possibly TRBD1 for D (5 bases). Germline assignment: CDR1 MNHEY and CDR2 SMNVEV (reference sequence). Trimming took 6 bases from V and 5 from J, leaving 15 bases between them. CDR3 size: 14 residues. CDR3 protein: CASRHGTGIDTQYF. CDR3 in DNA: TGTGCCAGCAGACACGGTACAGGCATAGATACGCAGTATTTT.

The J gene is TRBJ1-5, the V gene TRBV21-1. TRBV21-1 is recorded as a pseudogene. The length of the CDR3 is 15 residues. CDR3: CASSKETGNNQPQHF. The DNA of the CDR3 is TGTGCCAGCAGCAAAGAGACCGGGAACAATCAGCCCCAGCATTTT.

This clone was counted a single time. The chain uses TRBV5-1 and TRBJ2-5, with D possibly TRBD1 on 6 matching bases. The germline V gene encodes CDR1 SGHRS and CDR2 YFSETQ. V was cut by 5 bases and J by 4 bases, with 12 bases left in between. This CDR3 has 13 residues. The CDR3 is CASRVTGRETQYF. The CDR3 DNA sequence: TGCGCCAGCAGGGTTACAGGGAGAGAGACCCAGTACTTC.

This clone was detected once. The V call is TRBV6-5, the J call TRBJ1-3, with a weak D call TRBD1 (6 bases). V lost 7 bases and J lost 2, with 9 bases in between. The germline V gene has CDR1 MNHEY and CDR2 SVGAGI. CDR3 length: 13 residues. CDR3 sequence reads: CASTQGTGNTIYF. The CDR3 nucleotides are TGTGCCAGCACCCAGGGGACTGGAAACACCATATATTTT.

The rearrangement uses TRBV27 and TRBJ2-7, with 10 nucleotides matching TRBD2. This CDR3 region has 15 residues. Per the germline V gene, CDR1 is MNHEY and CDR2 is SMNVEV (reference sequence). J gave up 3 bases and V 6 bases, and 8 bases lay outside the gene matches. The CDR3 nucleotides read TGTGCCAGCAGGGGCCCTAGCGGGAGTTTCTACGAGCAGTACTTC. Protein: CASRGPSGSFYEQYF.

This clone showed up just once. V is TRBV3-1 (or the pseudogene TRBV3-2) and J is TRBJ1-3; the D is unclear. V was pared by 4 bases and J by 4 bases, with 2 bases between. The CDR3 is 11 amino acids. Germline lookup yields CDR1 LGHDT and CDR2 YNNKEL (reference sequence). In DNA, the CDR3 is TGTGCCAGCAGCCTCGGAAACACCATATATTTT. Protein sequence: CASSLGNTIYF.

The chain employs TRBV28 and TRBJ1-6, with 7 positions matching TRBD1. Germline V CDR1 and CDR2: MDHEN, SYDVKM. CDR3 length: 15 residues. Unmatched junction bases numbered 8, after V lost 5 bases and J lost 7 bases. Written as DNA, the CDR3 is TGTGCCAGCAGTATAACAGGGGTGTTCAATTCACCCCTCCACTTT. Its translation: CASSITGVFNSPLHF.

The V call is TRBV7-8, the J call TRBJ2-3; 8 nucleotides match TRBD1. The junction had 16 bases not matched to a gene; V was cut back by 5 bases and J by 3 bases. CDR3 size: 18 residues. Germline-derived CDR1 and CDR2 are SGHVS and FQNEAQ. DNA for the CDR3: TGTGCCAGCAGCGGAGGGTCACACAGGGGGAAAAGGACAGATACGCAGTATTTT. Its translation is CASSGGSHRGKRTDTQYF.

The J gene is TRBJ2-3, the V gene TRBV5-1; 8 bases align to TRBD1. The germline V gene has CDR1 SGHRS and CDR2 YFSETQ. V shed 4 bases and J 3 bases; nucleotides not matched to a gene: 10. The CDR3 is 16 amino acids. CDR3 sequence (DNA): TGCGCCAGCAGCCCCGACAGGGGTACGAGTACAGATACGCAGTATTTT. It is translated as CASSPDRGTSTDTQYF.

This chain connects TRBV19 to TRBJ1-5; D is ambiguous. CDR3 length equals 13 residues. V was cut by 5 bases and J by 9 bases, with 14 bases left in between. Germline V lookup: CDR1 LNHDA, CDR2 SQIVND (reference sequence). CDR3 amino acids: CASSLLWGRPQHF. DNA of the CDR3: TGTGCCAGTAGTTTATTGTGGGGTCGGCCCCAGCATTTT.

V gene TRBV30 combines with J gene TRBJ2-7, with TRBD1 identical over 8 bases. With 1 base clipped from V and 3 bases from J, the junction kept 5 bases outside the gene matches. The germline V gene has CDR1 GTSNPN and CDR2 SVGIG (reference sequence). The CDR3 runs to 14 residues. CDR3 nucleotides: TGTGCCTGGAGTGCGGGACAGGTTTTCTACGAGCAGTACTTC. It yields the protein CAWSAGQVFYEQYF.

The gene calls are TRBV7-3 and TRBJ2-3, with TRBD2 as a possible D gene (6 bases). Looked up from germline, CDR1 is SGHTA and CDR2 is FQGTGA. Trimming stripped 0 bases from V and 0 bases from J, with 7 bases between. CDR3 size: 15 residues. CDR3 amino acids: CASSLTGGSTDTQYF. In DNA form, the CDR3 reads TGTGCCAGCAGCTTAACGGGAGGAAGCACAGATACGCAGTATTTT.

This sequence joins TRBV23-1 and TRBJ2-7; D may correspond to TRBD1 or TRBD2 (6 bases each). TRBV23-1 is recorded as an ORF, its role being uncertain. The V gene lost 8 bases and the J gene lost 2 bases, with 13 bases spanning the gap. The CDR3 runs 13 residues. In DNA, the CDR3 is TGCGCCAGCCCCCGGGGGCATACCTACGAGCAGTACTTC. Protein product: CASPRGHTYEQYF.

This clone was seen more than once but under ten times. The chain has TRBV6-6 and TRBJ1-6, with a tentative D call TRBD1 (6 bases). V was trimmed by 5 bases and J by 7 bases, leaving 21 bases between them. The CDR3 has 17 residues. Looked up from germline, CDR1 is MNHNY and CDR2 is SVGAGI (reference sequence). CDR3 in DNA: TGTGCCAGCAGTCCTAACACAGGGCTTATGAGGAATTCACCCCTCCACTTT. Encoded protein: CASSPNTGLMRNSPLHF.

CDR3 protein: CASSPGGLQGEKLFF. CDR3 nucleotides: TGTGCCAGCAGTCCCGGGGGGCTACAGGGTGAAAAACTGTTTTTT. The chain uses TRBV2 and TRBJ1-4, with a tentative D call TRBD1 (6 bases). Germline CDR1 reads SNHLY; CDR2 reads FYNNEI. The V end was cut by 5 bases, the J end by 7 bases, with 17 bases between. This CDR3 spans 15 amino acids.

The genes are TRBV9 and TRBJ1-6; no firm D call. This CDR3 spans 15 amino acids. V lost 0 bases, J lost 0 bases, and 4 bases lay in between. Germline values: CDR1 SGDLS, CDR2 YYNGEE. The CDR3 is CASSVGGSYNSPLHF. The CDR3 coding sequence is TGTGCCAGCAGCGTAGGGGGCTCCTATAATTCACCCCTCCACTTT.

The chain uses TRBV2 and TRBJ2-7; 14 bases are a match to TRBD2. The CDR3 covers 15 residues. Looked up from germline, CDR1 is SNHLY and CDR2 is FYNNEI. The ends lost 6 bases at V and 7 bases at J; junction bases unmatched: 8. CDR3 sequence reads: CASSPTSGGAGEQYF. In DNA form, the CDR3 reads TGTGCCAGCAGCCCGACTAGCGGGGGGGCTGGAGAGCAGTACTTC.